The 14 T cell receptor beta chains listed next were all sequenced from one sample in a study of OX40 agonist ivuxolimab in advanced cancers. Only in-frame clones appear in the TCRdb table, and some are missing; sequencing was by immunoSEQ multiplex PCR. The sample lists some 80,000 clones; 80% to 90% were seen once. Source: CD4+ or CD8+ T cells sorted from blood, taken in a trial of the OX40 agonist ivuxolimab. The receptor set was obtained from an adult with an advanced solid tumor such as melanoma, head and neck, liver or kidney cancer.

This chain uses TRBV20-1 with TRBJ1-2; perhaps TRBD1 as D (5 bases). Looked up from germline, CDR1 is DFQATT and CDR2 is SNEGSKA (reference sequence). This CDR3 contains 11 residues. Trimming took 5 bases from V and 8 from J, leaving 12 bases between them. CDR3 region: CSAGAGNGYTF. The CDR3 coding sequence is TGCAGTGCTGGGGCGGGGAACGGCTACACCTTC.

This chain links TRBV19 with TRBJ1-5; no definite D call. The CDR3 runs 18 residues. Per germline, CDR1 LNHDA and CDR2 SQIVND (reference sequence). The V gene lost 6 bases and the J gene lost 0 bases, with 21 bases spanning the gap. DNA for the CDR3: TGTGCCAGTAGCCTCCCGAGCGGCATCAGTGGTAGCAATCAGCCCCAGCATTTT. It codes for CASSLPSGISGSNQPQHF.

This chain connects TRBV19 to TRBJ1-2; D gene uncertain. Trimming cost V 7 bases and J 2 bases, with 8 bases left between them. Germline CDR1 and CDR2: LNHDA and SQIVND (reference sequence). This CDR3 has 12 amino acids. The CDR3 DNA follows: TGTGCCAGTAAGCGGGAGAACTATGGCTACACCTTC. This encodes CASKRENYGYTF.

The genes are TRBV28 and TRBJ1-1; no reliable D call. The CDR3 runs 14 residues. From germline, CDR1 is MDHEN and CDR2 SYDVKM. V gave up 3 bases and J gave up 9 bases, with 17 bases separating them. CDR3 residues: CASSFSLPPPQAFF. The CDR3, as DNA: TGTGCCAGCAGTTTCAGCCTTCCGCCCCCACAAGCTTTCTTT.

CDR3 nucleotide sequence: TGCAGCGTTGAAAGTACCAGAGACAATGAGCAGTTCTTC. It translates to CSVESTRDNEQFF. The J gene is TRBJ2-1, the V gene TRBV29-1; no definite D call. V lost 2 bases and J 5 bases, leaving 10 bases between the germline ends. Germline assignment: CDR1 SQVTM and CDR2 ANQGSEA. The CDR3 extends over 13 amino acids.

V gene TRBV27 combines with J gene TRBJ2-5; TRBD1 agrees at 7 bases. The DNA end is more similar to TRBJ2-7, so the J call may be wrong. This CDR3 has 14 residues. Germline CDR1 reads MNHEY; CDR2 reads SMNVEV (reference sequence). CDR3 sequence (DNA): TGTGCCAGCGGGCGACAGGGTATTACCTACGAGCAGTACTTC. This gives the protein CASGRQGITYEQYF.

The chain couples TRBV5-1 to TRBJ2-5, with 9 bases identical to TRBD1. The J call is uncertain, as TRBJ2-7 better fits the DNA end. Looked up from germline, CDR1 is SGHRS and CDR2 is YFSETQ. The CDR3 length is 15 residues. CDR3 coding DNA: TGCGCCAGCAGGCCTACCACAGGGGGCACGGGCGAGCAGTACTTC. Residues: CASRPTTGGTGEQYF.

The CDR3 sequence: CASRGLAGGPLIAKNIQYF. The CDR3 DNA reads TGTGCCAGTCGGGGGTTGGCGGGGGGTCCCTTGATAGCCAAAAACATTCAGTACTTC. This chain uses TRBV21-1 with TRBJ2-4; TRBD2 was called by the table and not checked on the DNA. TRBV21-1 constitutes a pseudogene. CDR3 length: 19 residues.

The V call is TRBV19, the J call TRBJ2-6; 10 bases fit TRBD2. The J segment lost 1 base and the V segment lost 6 bases, leaving 12 bases of the junction unmatched. The CDR3 consists of 19 residues. Germline V gives CDR1 LNHDA, CDR2 SQIVND (reference sequence). This CDR3 is CASSRIQRGGRSGANVLTF. DNA for the CDR3: TGTGCCAGTAGCCGTATACAGCGGGGGGGCCGGTCTGGGGCCAACGTCCTGACTTTC. The variable domain in full, completed from reference TRBV19 and TRBJ2-6, reads DGGITQSPKYLFRKEGQNVTLSCEQNLNHDAMYWYRQDPGQGLRLIYYSQIVNDFQKGDIAEGYSVSREKKESFPLTVTSAQKNPTAFYLCASSRIQRGGRSGANVLTFGAGSRLTVL.

The J gene is TRBJ2-3, the V gene TRBV19; tentative D call: TRBD1 (6 bases). The V end was cut by 4 bases, the J end by 7 bases, with 9 bases between. Germline-derived CDR1 and CDR2 are LNHDA and SQIVND (reference sequence). This CDR3 contains 12 residues. CDR3 amino acids: CASSKQGNTQYF. In DNA form, the CDR3 reads TGTGCCAGTAGTAAACAGGGTAATACGCAGTATTTT. Variable domain in full (rest from reference TRBV19 and TRBJ2-3): DGGITQSPKYLFRKEGQNVTLSCEQNLNHDAMYWYRQDPGQGLRLIYYSQIVNDFQKGDIAEGYSVSREKKESFPLTVTSAQKNPTAFYLCASSKQGNTQYFGPGTRLTVL.

This rearrangement joins TRBV5-1 to TRBJ2-2; tentative D call: TRBD1 (6 bases). The CDR3 loop spans 17 amino acids. The V and J ends lost 0 bases and 2 bases respectively, with 14 bases between them. Germline-derived CDR1 and CDR2 are SGHRS and YFSETQ. The CDR3, as DNA: TGCGCCAGCAGCTTGGCCACCGGGACAACTAACACCGGGGAGCTGTTTTTT. It translates to CASSLATGTTNTGELFF.

This chain links TRBV18 with TRBJ1-5; weak D call: TRBD1 (6 bases). V dropped 3 bases and J dropped 4 bases, with 7 bases sitting between them. CDR1 is KGHSH, CDR2 LQKENI, per germline. This CDR3 region has 13 residues. CDR3 residues: CASSPQGNQPQHF. The CDR3 DNA follows: TGTGCCAGCTCACCTCAGGGGAATCAGCCCCAGCATTTT.

J is TRBJ1-1 and V is TRBV7-9, with 7 bases fitting TRBD1. V shed 2 bases and J 4 bases; nucleotides not matched to a gene: 10. The CDR3 extends over 16 amino acids. Germline values: CDR1 SEHNR, CDR2 FQNEAQ (reference sequence). The CDR3 is CASSLLGARGRTEAFF. The CDR3 coding sequence is TGTGCCAGCAGCTTACTCGGTGCGAGGGGGCGCACTGAAGCTTTCTTT.

The genes are TRBV27 and TRBJ2-5; possibly TRBD1 for D (5 bases). This CDR3 region has 15 residues. Trimming cost V 4 bases and J 6 bases, with 18 bases left between them. Per the germline V gene, CDR1 is MNHEY and CDR2 is SMNVEV (reference sequence). CDR3 nucleotide sequence: TGTGCCAGCAGTTCTCTAAAGGGGCTAGGAAAGACCCAGTACTTC. Translated: CASSSLKGLGKTQYF.